This T cell receptor beta chain was documented in a study of monozygotic twins with cystic fibrosis. Whole-study findings and limits: Co-twins had the most similar V usage for 13 of 16 pairs, J for 8. No link emerged between shared CDR3 counts and age, concordance or severity. Monozygotic CF twins shared more identical nucleotide clonotypes than unrelated patients.

Comment on this clone: No antigen is known for it.

Repertoires were generated with immunoSEQ multiplex PCR, while TCRdb's copy carries only in-frame clones and drops some. The table records about 36,000 clones, 75% to 95% of them present only once. The V end lost 1 base, the J end lost 2 bases, and 15 bases lay between the germline ends. Germline CDR1 is SGDLS and CDR2 is YYNGEE. CDR3 size: 16 residues. Sequencing input: blood. This TCR was recovered from a boy aged 2 to 10 with cystic fibrosis. The genes are TRBV9 and TRBJ1-2; possible D gene TRBD1, 6 bases. The CDR3 here is CASSVRGGPGNYGYTF. The CDR3, as DNA: TGTGCCAGCAGCGTAAGAGGGGGGCCTGGGAACTATGGCTACACCTTC.